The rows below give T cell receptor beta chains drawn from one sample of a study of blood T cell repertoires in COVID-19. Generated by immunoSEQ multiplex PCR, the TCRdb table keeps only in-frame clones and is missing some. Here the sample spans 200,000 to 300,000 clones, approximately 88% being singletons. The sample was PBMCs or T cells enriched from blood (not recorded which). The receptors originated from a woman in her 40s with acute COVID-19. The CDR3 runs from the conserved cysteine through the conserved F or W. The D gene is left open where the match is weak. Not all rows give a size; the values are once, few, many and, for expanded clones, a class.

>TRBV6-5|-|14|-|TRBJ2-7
CASSYTGVGYEQYF
TGTGCCAGCAGTTACACGGGGGTAGGCTACGAGCAGTACTTC
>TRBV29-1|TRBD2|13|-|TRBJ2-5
CSVGTSGRKTQYF
TGCAGCGTTGGGACTAGCGGGAGGAAGACCCAGTACTTC
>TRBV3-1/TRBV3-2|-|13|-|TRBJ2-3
CASSTHGGHTQYF
TGTGCCAGCTCCACCCACGGGGGACATACGCAGTATTTT
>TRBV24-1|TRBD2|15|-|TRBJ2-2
CATSDLAGDTGELFF
TGTGCCACCAGTGATTTAGCGGGAGACACCGGGGAGCTGTTTTTT
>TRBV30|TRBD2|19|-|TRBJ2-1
CAWSGGTSGALRTYNEQFF
TGTGCCTGGAGTGGTGGGACTAGCGGGGCTCTACGCACCTACAATGAGCAGTTCTTC
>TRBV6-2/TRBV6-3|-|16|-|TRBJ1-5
CASSYFFGQPNQPQHF
TGTGCCAGCAGTTACTTTTTCGGACAGCCAAATCAGCCCCAGCATTTT
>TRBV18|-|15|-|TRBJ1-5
CASSPYRVANQPQHF
TGTGCCAGCTCACCATACAGAGTCGCCAATCAGCCCCAGCATTTT
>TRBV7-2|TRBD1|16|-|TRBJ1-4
CASSPGQAATNEKLFF
TGTGCCAGCAGTCCCGGACAGGCCGCGACTAATGAAAAACTGTTTTTT
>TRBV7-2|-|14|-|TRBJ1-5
CASSARYFNQPQHF
TGTGCCAGCAGCGCCAGATATTTCAATCAGCCCCAGCATTTT
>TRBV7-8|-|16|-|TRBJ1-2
CASSLDTGFSVWGYTF
TGTGCCAGCAGCTTAGATACAGGGTTCAGTGTTTGGGGCTACACCTTC
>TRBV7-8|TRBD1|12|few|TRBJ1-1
CATRTGAPEAFF
TGTGCCACCCGGACAGGGGCCCCTGAAGCTTTCTTT
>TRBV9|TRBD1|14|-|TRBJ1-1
CASSDRDRGMGAFF
TGTGCCAGTAGCGACAGGGACAGGGGAATGGGTGCTTTCTTT
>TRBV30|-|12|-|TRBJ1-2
CAWMGGNYGYTF
TGTGCCTGGATGGGGGGGAACTATGGCTACACCTTC
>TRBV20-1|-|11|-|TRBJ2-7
CSASRQAEQYF
TGCAGTGCTAGTAGGCAGGCAGAGCAGTACTTC
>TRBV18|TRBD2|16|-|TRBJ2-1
CASSPRKAGDYNEQFF
TGTGCCAGCTCACCAAGGAAGGCGGGAGACTACAATGAGCAGTTCTTC
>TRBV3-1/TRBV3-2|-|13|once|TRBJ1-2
CASSQQDSYGYTF
TGTGCCAGCAGCCAACAGGACAGCTATGGCTACACCTTC
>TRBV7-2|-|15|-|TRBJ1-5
CASSADGISNQPQHF
TGTGCCAGCAGCGCCGACGGGATTAGCAATCAGCCCCAGCATTTT
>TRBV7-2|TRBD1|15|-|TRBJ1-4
CASSLQGANHEKLFF
TGTGCCAGCAGCTTACAGGGGGCGAATCATGAAAAACTGTTTTTT
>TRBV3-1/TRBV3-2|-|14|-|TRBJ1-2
CASSQTQGGYGYTF
TGTGCCAGCAGCCAAACTCAGGGAGGATATGGCTACACCTTC
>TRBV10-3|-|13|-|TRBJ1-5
CAITTEINQPQHF
TGTGCCATCACCACCGAGATAAATCAGCCCCAGCATTTT
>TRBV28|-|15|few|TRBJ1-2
CASSLGREGIDGYTF
TGTGCCAGCAGTTTGGGGCGGGAGGGCATCGATGGCTACACCTTC
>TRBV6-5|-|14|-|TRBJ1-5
CASSHGQGNQPQHF
TGTGCCAGCAGCCACGGACAAGGCAATCAGCCCCAGCATTTT
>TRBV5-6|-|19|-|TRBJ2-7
CASSTSYGGVSSIVHEQYF
TGTGCCAGCAGCACGTCTTATGGAGGGGTCTCTTCTATTGTCCACGAGCAGTACTTC
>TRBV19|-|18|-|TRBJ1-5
CASTRSHRRGAGATPQHF
TGTGCCAGTACCCGATCCCACCGACGGGGGGCCGGGGCTACGCCCCAGCATTTT
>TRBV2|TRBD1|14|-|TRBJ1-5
CASRPRGRDQPQHF
TGTGCCAGCAGGCCCAGGGGGCGGGATCAGCCCCAGCATTTT
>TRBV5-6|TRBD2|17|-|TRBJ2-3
CASSLALTSGGVDTQYF
TGTGCCAGCAGCTTGGCCCTAACTAGCGGGGGAGTGGATACGCAGTATTTT
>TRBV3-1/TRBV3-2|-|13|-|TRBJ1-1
CASSQGALTEAFF
TGTGCCAGCAGCCAGGGGGCCCTTACTGAAGCTTTCTTT
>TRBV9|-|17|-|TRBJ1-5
CASSVKHSGVSNQPQHF
TGTGCCAGTAGCGTAAAACATTCAGGGGTTAGCAATCAGCCCCAGCATTTT
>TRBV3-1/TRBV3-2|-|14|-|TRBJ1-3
CASSRGTSGNTIYF
TGTGCCAGCAGCCGCGGGACTTCAGGAAACACCATATATTTT
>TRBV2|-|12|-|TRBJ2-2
CASDSSTGELFF
TGTGCCAGCGACAGTTCCACCGGGGAGCTGTTTTTT
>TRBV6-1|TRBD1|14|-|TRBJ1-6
CASSEKGANSPLHF
TGTGCCAGCAGTGAGAAGGGGGCAAATTCACCCCTCCACTTT
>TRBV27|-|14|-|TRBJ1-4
CASSLDRTGEKLFF
TGTGCCAGCAGTCTCGACAGGACGGGTGAAAAACTGTTTTTT
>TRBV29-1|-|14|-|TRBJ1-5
CSASEGLSNQPQHF
TGCAGCGCGTCGGAGGGACTTAGCAATCAGCCCCAGCATTTT
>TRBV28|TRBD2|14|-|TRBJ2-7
CASRPGTRNYEQYF
TGTGCCAGCAGACCCGGGACTAGAAACTACGAGCAGTACTTC
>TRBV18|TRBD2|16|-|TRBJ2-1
CASSPKTAGVGNEQFF
TGTGCCAGCTCACCAAAGACTGCGGGAGTGGGAAATGAGCAGTTCTTC
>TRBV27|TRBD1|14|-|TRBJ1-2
CASSLGQGAKGYTF
TGTGCCAGCAGTTTGGGACAGGGGGCAAAGGGCTACACCTTC
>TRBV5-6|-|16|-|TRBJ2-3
CASSFRRTVSTDTQYF
TGTGCCAGCAGCTTTAGGAGGACAGTAAGCACAGATACGCAGTATTTT
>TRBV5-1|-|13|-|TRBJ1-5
CASSPGGNQPQHF
TGCGCCAGCAGCCCCGGGGGCAATCAGCCCCAGCATTTT
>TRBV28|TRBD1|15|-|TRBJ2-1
CASRRNRGSYNEQFF
TGTGCCAGCAGGAGAAACAGGGGCTCCTACAATGAGCAGTTCTTC
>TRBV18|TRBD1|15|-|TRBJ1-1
CASSPRTGENTEAFF
TGTGCCAGCTCACCTAGGACAGGGGAGAACACTGAAGCTTTCTTT
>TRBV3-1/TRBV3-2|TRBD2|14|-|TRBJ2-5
CASSQAGGPETQYF
TGTGCCAGCAGCCAAGCGGGAGGGCCGGAGACCCAGTACTTC
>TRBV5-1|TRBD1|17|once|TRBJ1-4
CASSPARGQGFNEKLFF
TGCGCCAGCAGCCCGGCGAGGGGACAGGGATTTAATGAAAAACTGTTTTTT
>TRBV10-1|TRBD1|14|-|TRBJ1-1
CASSRGQMNTEAFF
TGCGCCAGCAGCAGGGGGCAAATGAACACTGAAGCTTTCTTT
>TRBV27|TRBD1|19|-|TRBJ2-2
CASSYPRQGNLADTGELFF
TGTGCCAGCAGTTATCCGAGACAGGGTAATTTGGCGGACACCGGGGAGCTGTTTTTT
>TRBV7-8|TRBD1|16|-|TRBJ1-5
CASSLWGRGQDQPQHF
TGTGCCAGCAGCTTATGGGGCAGGGGGCAAGATCAGCCCCAGCATTTT
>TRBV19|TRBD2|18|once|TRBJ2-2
CASSIVAVAGRSSGELFF
TGTGCCAGTAGTATAGTTGCAGTAGCGGGAAGGTCGTCCGGGGAGCTGTTTTTT
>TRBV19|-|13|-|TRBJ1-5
CASSGQAEGPQHF
TGTGCCAGTAGTGGGCAAGCCGAGGGGCCCCAGCATTTT
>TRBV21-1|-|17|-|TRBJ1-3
CASSKVDINLSGNTIYF
TGTGCCAGCAGCAAAGTAGACATCAACCTCTCTGGAAACACCATATATTTT
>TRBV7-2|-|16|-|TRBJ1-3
CASSLQPGPAGNTIYF
TGTGCCAGCAGCTTACAGCCGGGTCCTGCTGGAAACACCATATATTTT
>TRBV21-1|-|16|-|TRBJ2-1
CASSKTSGSTYNEQFF
TGTGCCAGCAGCAAGACTAGCGGGAGCACCTACAATGAGCAGTTCTTC
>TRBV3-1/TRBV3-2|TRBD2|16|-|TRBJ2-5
CASSQDYLAGQETQYF
TGTGCCAGCAGCCAAGATTACCTAGCGGGACAAGAGACCCAGTACTTC
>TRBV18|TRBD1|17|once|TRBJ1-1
CASSPSINRGLGTEAFF
TGTGCCAGCTCGCCGTCCATAAACAGGGGGCTTGGCACTGAAGCTTTCTTT
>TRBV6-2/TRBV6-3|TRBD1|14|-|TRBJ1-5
CASSSTTGDQPQHF
TGTGCCAGCAGTTCGACGACAGGGGATCAGCCCCAGCATTTT
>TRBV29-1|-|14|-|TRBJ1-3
CSVTRGVSGNTIYF
TGCAGCGTTACCCGGGGAGTCTCTGGAAACACCATATATTTT
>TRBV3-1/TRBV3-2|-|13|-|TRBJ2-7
CASSQGATNEQYF
TGTGCCAGCAGCCAAGGCGCGACAAACGAGCAGTACTTC